These T cell receptor beta chains were read from a single sample in a study of T cells in tuberculosis. Generated by immunoSEQ multiplex PCR, the TCRdb table keeps only in-frame clones and is missing some. This table holds around 30,000 clones, 86% found once. The sample in question was PBMCs, obtained at tuberculosis diagnosis. The receptors were sampled from an adult with tuberculosis. CDR3s include the opening cysteine and the closing phenylalanine or tryptophan. The D gene is left open where the match is weak. Part of the rows lack a size; the others show once, few, many or a class for expanded clones.

clone_size	cdr3_length	d_call	v_call	j_call	cdr3_aa	cdr3_nt
-	14	TRBD1	TRBV11-3	TRBJ2-1	CASSPKWDSNEQFF	TGTGCCAGCAGCCCGAAGTGGGACAGCAATGAGCAGTTCTTC
-	16	TRBD2	TRBV4-2	TRBJ2-1	CASSQDPAGGGNEQFF	TGTGCCAGCAGCCAAGATCCAGCGGGAGGAGGAAATGAGCAGTTCTTC
-	13	TRBD1	TRBV6-5	TRBJ1-5	CASSNAGGQPQHF	TGTGCCAGCAGCAACGCAGGGGGTCAGCCCCAGCATTTT
-	12	-	TRBV5-1	TRBJ2-1	CASSFRGDEQFF	TGCGCCAGCAGCTTCAGGGGGGATGAGCAGTTCTTC
once	14	TRBD2	TRBV27	TRBJ2-1	CASSQRETYNEQFF	TGTGCCAGCAGCCAGCGGGAGACCTACAATGAGCAGTTCTTC
-	14	-	TRBV5-3	TRBJ1-5	CARSYGTLNQPQHF	TGTGCCAGAAGCTACGGGACACTCAATCAGCCCCAGCATTTT
-	15	TRBD1	TRBV2	TRBJ2-2	CASSVLQGRYRELFF	TGTGCCAGCAGCGTTTTACAGGGGCGATACCGGGAGCTGTTTTTT
-	14	TRBD1	TRBV6-1	TRBJ2-7	CASSGQGRTYEQYF	TGTGCCAGCAGCGGACAGGGGAGGACCTACGAGCAGTACTTC
-	15	TRBD2	TRBV30	TRBJ2-3	CAWKTLAGRSDTQYF	TGTGCCTGGAAAACCCTAGCGGGACGGTCAGATACGCAGTATTTT
-	11	TRBD2	TRBV20-1	TRBJ2-5	CSAPSGSTQYF	TGCAGTGCGCCTAGCGGCTCCACCCAGTACTTC
few	16	TRBD1	TRBV5-1	TRBJ1-4	CASSGTGVPTNEKLFF	TGCGCCAGCAGCGGTACAGGGGTTCCAACTAATGAAAAACTGTTTTTT
-	14	TRBD2	TRBV5-6	TRBJ2-5	CASSQSGSHETQYF	TGTGCCAGCAGCCAGAGCGGGAGTCACGAGACCCAGTACTTC
-	13	-	TRBV28	TRBJ2-7	CAIKGGDPYEQYF	TGTGCCATCAAGGGCGGGGACCCCTACGAGCAGTACTTC